This T cell receptor beta chain is from a study of cytomegalovirus exposure and HLA in healthy donors. The study's findings and limits: First-cohort TCR clusters were later found to tend to co-occur in the 120 or so validation repertoires.

From germline, CDR1 is MGHRA and CDR2 YSYEKL. Trimming stripped 4 bases from V and 4 bases from J, with 16 bases between. This CDR3 has 15 residues. Concerning this clone: Its antigen is currently unknown.

Libraries were prepared by immunoSEQ multiplex PCR; TCRdb keeps only in-frame clonotypes and omits some of them. The sample gives about 360,000 clones, roughly 85% of which show up once; around 0.8% is in the top ten. This TCR came from a young woman in good health and CMV-seronegative. This rearrangement joins TRBV4-1 to TRBJ1-2; a possible D gene is TRBD1 (5 bases). The sample taken for sequencing was PBMCs. The CDR3 nucleotides are TGCGCCAGCAGCCCCAGAAATGGAGACAGCTATGGCTACACCTTC. Translating gives CASSPRNGDSYGYTF.